This T cell receptor (beta chain) was sequenced in a study of identifying expanded T cells in peripheral blood. This clone came up once. Only in-frame clones appear in the TCRdb table, and some are missing; sequencing was by immunoSEQ multiplex PCR. The table lists 85,000 to 120,000 clones, around 88% of them singletons, with approximately 14% in the top ten. This CDR3 spans 13 amino acids. From germline, CDR1 is SGHRS and CDR2 YFSETQ. V was cut by 0 bases and J by 5 bases, with 9 bases left in between. The sequence was obtained from a person between 18 and 75 years old in good health. The rearrangement uses TRBV5-1 and TRBJ2-7; D call uncertain. Source material: blood. The CDR3: CASSLGDEDEQYF. DNA of the CDR3: TGCGCCAGCAGCTTGGGGGATGAGGACGAGCAGTACTTC.